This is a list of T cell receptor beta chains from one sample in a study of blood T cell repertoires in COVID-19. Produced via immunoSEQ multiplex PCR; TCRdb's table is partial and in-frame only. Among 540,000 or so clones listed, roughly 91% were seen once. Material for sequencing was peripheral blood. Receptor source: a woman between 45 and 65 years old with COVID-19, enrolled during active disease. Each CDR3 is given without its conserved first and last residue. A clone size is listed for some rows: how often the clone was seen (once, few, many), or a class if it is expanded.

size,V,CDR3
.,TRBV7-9,ASSRPLGQSNTEAF
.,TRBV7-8,ASPGTGKETQY
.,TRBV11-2,ASSLVLSRGTDTQY
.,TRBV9,ASSVGGLGPDEQY
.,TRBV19,ASSPWTGDDEQY
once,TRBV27,ASSLSMQGSAF
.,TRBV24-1,ATSGVQGAGDTQY
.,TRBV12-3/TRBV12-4,ASSYGQNYGYT
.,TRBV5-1,ASGEGGSRTEAF
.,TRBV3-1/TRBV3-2,ASSQEGRGVSGYT
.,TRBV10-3,AISDGPGPSTNEKLF
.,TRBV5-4,ASRAGANVLT
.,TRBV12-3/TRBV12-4,ASSLGGANGYT
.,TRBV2,ASSEGDRGAF
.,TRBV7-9,ASSLKSGEGDSAGYT
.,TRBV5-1,ASSFSSTYEQY
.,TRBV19,ASIPTGRARDTEAF
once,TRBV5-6,ASSLGARTEAF
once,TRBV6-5,ASSYDGHTYEQY
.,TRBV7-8,ASSFSGGYQPQH
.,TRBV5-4,ASSLASSPLGSYEQY
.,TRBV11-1,ASSAKQEWTEAF
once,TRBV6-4,ASSPDRGPYGYT
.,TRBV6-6,ASSYSAGGDSDTQY
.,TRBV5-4,ASSPHRLAGVQYNEQF
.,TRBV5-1,ASSWTADKMGKLF
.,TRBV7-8,ASSFPSSLYEQY
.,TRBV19,ASSVTSGVVNEQF
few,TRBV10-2,ASSTGGPSYEQY
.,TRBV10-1,ASSETYPYNEQF
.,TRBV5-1,ASSLAASANTGELF
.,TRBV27,ASSHRDRGHEQF
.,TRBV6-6,ASSKDDSHTEAF
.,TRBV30,AWSVGTGGYEQY
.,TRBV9,ASSPRTGQGDEQY
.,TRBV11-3,ASSLVSGGAADTQY
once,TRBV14,ASSPRTGTGINEQY
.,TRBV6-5,ASSTPYGTEQF
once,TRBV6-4,ASSDASGGAGELF
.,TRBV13,ASSLQGVYEKLF
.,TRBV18,ASSPRTGETNEKLF
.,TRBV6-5,ASSYSSRNTEAF
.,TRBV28,ASSVLGQGAYNEQF
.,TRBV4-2,ASSQGYGEQY
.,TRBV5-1,ASSATGSGYT
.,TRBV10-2,ASGDRDNSPLH
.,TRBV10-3,ATTGGLSTDTQY
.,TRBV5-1,ASSLNRGQPQH
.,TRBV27,ASSSTGGHLNEQY
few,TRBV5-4,ASSLVGTTSTDTQY
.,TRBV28,ASRPSAQGAFNQPQH
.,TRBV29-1,SVKTRLAGEQF
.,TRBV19,ASSTLQGLFYEQY
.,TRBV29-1,SAVPGLAGAYNEQF
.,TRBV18,ASSPRTGGEYEQY
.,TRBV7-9,ASSRSSGTGELF
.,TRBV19,ASSRTGPSGGSSYEQY
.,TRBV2,ASSGQPNTEAF
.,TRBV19,ASRPGTSYGYT
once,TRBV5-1,ASSLAGGVPSLNTEAF